The subject of this entry is one T cell receptor beta chain. This record comes from a study of blood T cell repertoires in COVID-19. About the study: The United States, Italy and Spain supplied acute and convalescent COVID-19 samples. In each case, the material was cDNA or gDNA derived from T cells, B-cell-depleted T cells, or PBMCs.

CDR3 length: 16 amino acids. Source study methods: For nucleated cells, counts were estimated from reference gene primer amplification. Generated by immunoSEQ multiplex PCR, the TCRdb table keeps only in-frame clones and is missing some. That table is the source of V, J and clone size, and D and trimming were worked out from the DNA. The sample yields tens of thousands of clones, 80% seen once. The TCR sequence derives from a woman in her 70s with acute or convalescent COVID-19. The chain has TRBV21-1 and TRBJ2-7; the DNA was not compared with TRBD1, the D call given in the table. TRBV21-1 is a pseudogene. The source material was peripheral blood. In DNA, the CDR3 is TGTGCCAGCAGCAAAGGTCGTCTGCGGACAGCACACGAGCAGTACTTC. This translates into CASSKGRLRTAHEQYF.